The 32 T cell receptor beta chains given below trace back to one sample, sequenced in a study of tumor-infiltrating lymphocytes in primary liver carcinoma. Both blood RNA, taken from unsorted whole blood, and germline DNA were extracted. A primer in the constant region served to generate TCR beta cDNA from 450 to 600 ng of total RNA. Nested multiplex PCR, run for three rounds with slightly modified ARM-PCR, yielded TCR beta libraries. Both of the initial two PCR rounds ran for about 9 cycles and employed TRBV1-TRBV30 forward primers alongside a C-beta reverse primer. One entry per CDR3 protein results from TCRdb running MiXCR on the multiplex PCR reads. The sample has 300,000 to 350,000 distinct CDR3 sequences; 45% to 70% are singletons. Material for sequencing was peripheral blood. These receptors came from a woman in her 30s with primary liver carcinoma and hepatitis B virus infection.

This clonotype showed up just a few times. V is TRBV6-1 and J is TRBJ2-7, with 11 bases lining up with TRBD1. After removal of 6 bases from V and 0 bases from J, the junction contained 4 bases not matched to a gene. Germline assignment: CDR1 MNHNS and CDR2 SASEGT. The length of the CDR3 is 15 residues. The CDR3: CASRRGQGGSYEQYF. CDR3 DNA sequence: TGTGCCAGCAGGAGGGGACAGGGGGGCTCCTACGAGCAGTACTTC.

This clonotype was recorded at least ten times. The chain is built from TRBV5-5 and TRBJ1-3, with D possibly TRBD1 on 5 matching bases. Germline loops: CDR1 SGHKS, CDR2 YYEKEE (reference sequence). The CDR3 extends over 14 amino acids. The V end lost 3 bases, the J end lost 4 bases, and 11 bases lay between the germline ends. The CDR3 DNA reads TGTGCCAGCAGCTGGCCGCAGGGCGGAAACACCATATATTTT. As protein: CASSWPQGGNTIYF.

About this clonotype: The germline gene is not matched at one end of the junction; a read error may be the cause. V is TRBV6-6 and J is TRBJ1-5; D gene ambiguous. CDR1 MNHNY and CDR2 SVGAGI come from the germline V gene (reference sequence). There are 13 residues in the CDR3. The CDR3 DNA is TGTGCCAACAAACCGGGCCCTAATCGGCCCCAGCATTTT. Protein product: CANKPGPNRPQHF.

Comments on this clonotype: A much larger clone differs by one base, so this may be a read error. This chain connects TRBV6-5 to TRBJ2-7; D is undetermined. From germline, CDR1 is MNHEY and CDR2 SVGAGI. The CDR3 length is 14 residues. CDR3 sequence (DNA): TGTGCCATCAGTGAAGGAACAGAGTTAGACGAGCAGTACTTC. Encoded protein: CAISEGTELDEQYF.

The chain carries TRBV2 and TRBJ1-2, with 9 bases fitting TRBD1. V trimming: 8 bases; J trimming: 2 bases; junction bases outside the gene matches: 6. The CDR3 runs to 14 residues. The germline V gene encodes CDR1 SNHLY and CDR2 FYNNEI. The CDR3 protein is CASADRGGNYGYTF. The DNA for the CDR3 is TGTGCCAGCGCGGACAGGGGCGGAAACTATGGCTACACCTTC.

This clonotype occurred many times. The V gene is TRBV12-3 or TRBV12-4, the J gene TRBJ2-1; 11 nucleotides agree with TRBD2. The CDR3 consists of 13 residues. Unmatched junction bases numbered 1, after V lost 3 bases and J lost 9 bases. The CDR3 spells CASSFTSGGEQFF. The CDR3 nucleotides are TGTGCCAGCAGTTTTACTAGCGGGGGTGAGCAGTTCTTC.

Concerning this clonotype itself: A much larger clone differs by one base, so this may be a read error. The rearrangement joins TRBV29-1 to TRBJ2-3, with a weak D call TRBD1 (6 bases). CDR1 is SQVTM and CDR2 is ANQGSEA in the germline V gene. The CDR3 length is 12 residues. The CDR3 spells CSVASRTDTHYF. CDR3 nucleotides: TGCAGCGTTGCTAGCAGGACAGATACGCATTATTTT.

This clonotype occurred many times. The chain carries TRBV29-1 and TRBJ2-1; no reliable D call. Trimming took off 1 base at V and 1 base at J, with 8 bases between the two ends. The CDR3 is made up of 14 amino acids. Per germline, CDR1 SQVTM and CDR2 ANQGSEA. This CDR3 is CSVEVAPSYNEQFF. CDR3 sequence (DNA): TGCAGCGTTGAAGTGGCCCCTTCCTACAATGAGCAGTTCTTC.

Note on this clonotype: Possible read error: a much larger clone is one base away. The chain links TRBV12-3 or TRBV12-4 to TRBJ2-7; D is perhaps TRBD2 (6 bases). Trimming stripped 3 bases from V and 4 bases from J, with 13 bases between. The CDR3 covers 14 residues. The CDR3 sequence is CASSFTSGRYEQYF. CDR3 coding DNA: TGTGCCAGCAGTTTCACTTCAGGGAGGTACGAGCAGTACTTC.

CDR3 protein: CASSQFPRNYGYTF. The CDR3 region has the DNA TGTGCCAGCAGCCAGTTTCCAAGGAACTATGGCTACACCTTC. The chain combines TRBV4-2 with TRBJ1-2; no reliable D call. The CDR3 spans 14 residues. CDR1 and CDR2 from the germline V gene are LGHNA and YNFKEQ. Trimming shortened V by 3 bases and J by 2 bases, and 10 bases separated the two germline ends.

On this clonotype: This could be a read error, since a much larger clone is one nucleotide away. This chain connects TRBV6-2 or TRBV6-3 to TRBJ1-2, with D perhaps matching TRBD1 (6 bases). In germline, CDR1 is MNHEY, CDR2 SVGEGT. The CDR3 contains 14 residues. CDR3 coding DNA: TGTACCAGCAGGCGGGACAATCTACGGCGAGGCTACACCTTC. This sequence encodes CTSRRDNLRRGYTF.

The chain recombines TRBV6-6 with TRBJ2-7; weak D call: TRBD1 (7 bases). The CDR3 loop spans 14 amino acids. Germline lookup yields CDR1 MNHNY and CDR2 SVGAGI (reference sequence). Trimming removed 8 bases at V and 9 bases at J, with 23 bases between. CDR3 coding DNA: TGTGCCAGCGACCAAGTCGACAGGGAGGAACGGCAGTACTTC. Protein sequence: CASDQVDREERQYF.

The chain employs TRBV12-3 or TRBV12-4 and TRBJ2-5, with D uncertain. The CDR3 runs 14 residues. Deletions cut 0 bases from V and 4 bases from J, with 9 bases between. The chain's CDR3 is CASSLAGIRETQYF. DNA of the CDR3: TGTGCCAGCAGTTTAGCAGGGATCAGAGAGACCCAGTACTTC.

This clonotype was observed at least ten times. V and J are TRBV6-2 or TRBV6-3 and TRBJ1-1, with a possible D match to TRBD1 (6 bases). Germline assignment: CDR1 MNHEY and CDR2 SVGEGT. The CDR3 covers 18 residues. Trimming removed 6 bases from V and 1 base from J, with 24 bases in between. CDR3 amino acids: CASRTSDRNLPKNTEAFF. The CDR3 DNA is TGTGCCAGCAGGACATCGGACAGAAATCTTCCTAAGAACACTGAAGCTTTCTTT.

Comments on this clonotype: One end of the junction is discordant with germline, which a read error may explain. The V and J genes are TRBV29-1 and TRBJ2-2; 12 bases are a match to TRBD2. Looked up from germline, CDR1 is SQVTM and CDR2 is ANQGSEA. The CDR3 totals 15 residues. The CDR3 sequence is CSVCGLAGFTGELCF. CDR3 bases: TGCAGCGTGTGTGGACTAGCGGGATTTACCGGGGAGCTGTGTTTT.

J is TRBJ2-7 and V is TRBV12-3 or TRBV12-4; D is undetermined. The CDR3 has 10 residues. Trimming stripped 7 bases from V and 2 bases from J, with 3 bases between. CDR3 coding DNA: TGTGCCAGCACCACCTACGAGCAGTACTTC. It is translated as CASTTYEQYF.

About this clonotype: This may be a read error, as it is one base from a much larger clone. Lacking the conserved final phenylalanine or tryptophan, this CDR3 likely reflects a read error. The chain has TRBV12-3 or TRBV12-4 and TRBJ2-7; 15 nucleotides match TRBD2. Germline trimming cut 0 bases from V and 9 bases from J; bases unmatched to any gene: 6. The CDR3 runs 16 residues. The CDR3 bases are TGTGCCAGCAGTTTAGCGCGGACTAGCGGGAGGGCCGGGCAGTACCTC. Protein sequence: CASSLARTSGRAGQYL.

This clonotype was found many times. The chain couples TRBV29-1 to TRBJ2-1, with D unresolved. This CDR3 spans 12 amino acids. Deletions cut 5 bases from V and 3 bases from J, with 8 bases between. In germline, CDR1 is SQVTM, CDR2 ANQGSEA. The CDR3 spells CSVRWGYNEQFF. The DNA for the CDR3 is TGCAGCGTTCGTTGGGGCTACAATGAGCAGTTCTTC.

A word on this clonotype: It may be a read error: a sequence one base away is much more abundant. The CDR3 carries no conserved terminal phenylalanine or tryptophan, so it likely arises from a read error. J is TRBJ2-5 and V is TRBV4-1; possibly TRBD1 or TRBD2 for D (5 bases each). V was shortened by 1 base and J by 5 bases, with 11 bases between the two germline ends. CDR1 and CDR2 (germline): MGHRA, YSYEKL. The CDR3 sequence is 14 residues long. The CDR3 is CASSQGDQRETQYL. CDR3 coding DNA: TGCGCCAGCAGCCAAGGGGACCAGAGGGAGACCCAGTACCTC.

Of note for this clonotype: A junction boundary mismatches the germline segment, possibly from a read error. The chain links TRBV5-5 to TRBJ2-1; 9 bases are shared with TRBD1. Germline lookup yields CDR1 SGHKS and CDR2 YYEKEE (reference sequence). This CDR3 comprises 13 residues. The CDR3 bases are TGTACCAGCAGCTTGGAGCGAACAGGGGGCAATTTCTTC. Translating gives CTSSLERTGGNFF.

This clonotype was observed once. Being one base from a much bigger clone, this may be a read error. V gene TRBV6-2 or TRBV6-3 combines with J gene TRBJ2-4; 14 bases are a match to TRBD2. This CDR3 spans 18 amino acids. J lost 0 bases, V lost 9 bases, and 10 bases had no gene match. Germline CDR1 is MNHEY and CDR2 is SVGEGT. The CDR3: CARSKGLAGGLAKNIQYF. The CDR3 DNA reads TGTGCCAGGAGCAAAGGACTAGCGGGAGGCCTAGCCAAAAACATTCAGTACTTC.

The CDR3 DNA is TGTGCCAGCAGCTCTACCTACAATGAGCAGTTCTTC. This encodes CASSSTYNEQFF. V usage is TRBV7-9 and J usage is TRBJ2-1, with D unclear. Trimming left V 4 bases short and J 2 bases short, with 3 bases between. Per the germline V gene, CDR1 is SEHNR and CDR2 is FQNEAQ (reference sequence). This CDR3 is built from 12 residues.

CDR3 in amino acids: CASKEIRAPLSGANVLTF. The CDR3 coding sequence is TGTGCCAGCAAAGAAATCCGGGCTCCGCTATCTGGGGCCAACGTCCTGACTTTC. The rearrangement uses TRBV2 and TRBJ2-6; D is unclear. V was cut by 7 bases and J by 1 base, with 20 bases left in between. Looked up from germline, CDR1 is SNHLY and CDR2 is FYNNEI. There are 18 residues in the CDR3. Drawing the rest from reference TRBV2 and TRBJ2-6, the complete variable domain is EPEVTQTPSHQVTQMGQEVILRCVPISNHLYFYWYRQILGQKVEFLVSFYNNEISEKSEIFDDQFSVERPDGSNFTLKIRSTKLEDSAMYFCASKEIRAPLSGANVLTFGAGSRLTVL.

As to this clonotype: At one of its ends the junction is not consistent with the germline gene, which may arise from a read error. The chain recombines TRBV25-1 with TRBJ2-5; D could derive from TRBD1 or TRBD2 (5 bases each). CDR1 and CDR2 from the germline V gene are MGHDK and SYGVNS. This CDR3 is 17 amino acids long. The CDR3 DNA reads as TGTGTCAGCAGTGAGCTAAAAACAGGAGGAGTGGGGGAGACCCAGTACTTC. It encodes CVSSELKTGGVGETQYF.

This chain joins TRBV5-1 and TRBJ1-4; possible D gene TRBD1, 6 bases. This CDR3 is 13 amino acids long. V shed 5 bases and J shed 8 bases, with 13 bases lying between them. The germline V gene has CDR1 SGHRS and CDR2 YFSETQ. CDR3: CASRRQGLEKLFF. In DNA, the CDR3 is TGCGCCAGCAGACGGCAGGGGCTAGAAAAACTGTTTTTT.

This clonotype was observed many times. The rearrangement uses TRBV6-5 and TRBJ1-1; D unclear. V shed 5 bases and J shed 1 base, with 5 bases lying between them. The CDR3 covers 12 residues. CDR1 MNHEY and CDR2 SVGAGI come from the germline V gene. This chain's CDR3 is CASSAWNTEAFF. The CDR3 DNA reads TGTGCCAGCAGTGCGTGGAACACTGAAGCTTTCTTT.

This clonotype was detected only a few times. The chain employs TRBV5-6 and TRBJ1-2; weak D call: TRBD1 (5 bases). Trimming shortened V by 4 bases and J by 7 bases, and 8 bases separated the two germline ends. CDR1 and CDR2 from the germline V gene are SGHDT and YYEEEE. CDR3 length equals 11 residues. Here the CDR3 reads CASSQGSGYTF. CDR3 DNA: TGTGCCAGCAGCCAGGGCTCTGGCTACACCTTC.

In its sample, this clonotype was seen a few times. A much more abundant neighbour one base away suggests this may be a read error. In this CDR3 the conserved last residue, phenylalanine or tryptophan, is missing, so a read error is likely. The CDR3: CASSLDRSSSNTGELFS. Written as DNA, the CDR3 is TGTGCCAGCAGCTTAGACCGGAGTAGCTCCAACACCGGGGAGCTGTTTTCT. V usage is TRBV11-1 and J usage is TRBJ2-2; D gene unclear. Germline CDR1 reads SGHAT; CDR2 reads FQDESV (reference sequence). V lost 1 base, J lost 2 bases, and 14 bases lay in between. CDR3 size: 17 residues.

The chain combines TRBV4-1 with TRBJ2-4, with TRBD2 matching 10 bases. V trimming: 4 bases; J trimming: 3 bases; junction bases outside the gene matches: 9. The CDR3 runs to 17 residues. The germline V gene encodes CDR1 MGHRA and CDR2 YSYEKL. The CDR3 is CASSRPASGRDKNIQYF. CDR3 DNA sequence: TGCGCCAGCAGCCGACCGGCTAGCGGGAGAGACAAAAACATTCAGTACTTC.

As regards this clonotype: This may be a read error, as it is one base from a much larger clone. The rearrangement links TRBV10-3 to TRBJ2-1; tentatively, D is TRBD1 (6 bases). The CDR3 runs to 14 residues. CDR1 ENHRY and CDR2 SYGVKD come from the germline V gene. CDR3 coding DNA: TGTGTCATCAGGGGCCAGCGGAGCAACAATGAGCAGTTCTTC. It specifies CVIRGQRSNNEQFF.

This chain links TRBV29-1 with TRBJ1-1; possible D gene TRBD1, 6 bases. The CDR3 extends over 13 amino acids. Germline V gene sequence: CDR1 SQVTM, CDR2 ANQGSEA. Between the trimmed V and J ends, which lost 8 bases and 7 bases, there was a span of 20 bases. The CDR3 DNA reads as TGCAGCTTCACGACAGGATATGGAAGTGAAGCTTTCTTT. Residues: CSFTTGYGSEAFF.

Concerning this clonotype: Sequence at one end of the junction differs from germline and may be a read error. The chain employs TRBV7-9 and TRBJ2-1; D perhaps matches TRBD1 (6 bases). Germline loops: CDR1 SEHNR, CDR2 FQNEAQ (reference sequence). This CDR3 comprises 15 residues. The CDR3: CASSPNREPYDEQLF. The CDR3 DNA sequence: TGTGCCAGCAGCCCTAACAGGGAACCCTACGATGAGCAGTTATTC. Full variable domain (rest looked up from reference TRBV7-9 and TRBJ2-1): DTGVSQNPRHKITKRGQNVTFRCDPISEHNRLYWYRQTLGQGPEFLTYFQNEAQLEKSRLLSDRFSAERPKGSFSTLEIQRTEQGDSAMYLCASSPNREPYDEQLFGPGTRLTVL.